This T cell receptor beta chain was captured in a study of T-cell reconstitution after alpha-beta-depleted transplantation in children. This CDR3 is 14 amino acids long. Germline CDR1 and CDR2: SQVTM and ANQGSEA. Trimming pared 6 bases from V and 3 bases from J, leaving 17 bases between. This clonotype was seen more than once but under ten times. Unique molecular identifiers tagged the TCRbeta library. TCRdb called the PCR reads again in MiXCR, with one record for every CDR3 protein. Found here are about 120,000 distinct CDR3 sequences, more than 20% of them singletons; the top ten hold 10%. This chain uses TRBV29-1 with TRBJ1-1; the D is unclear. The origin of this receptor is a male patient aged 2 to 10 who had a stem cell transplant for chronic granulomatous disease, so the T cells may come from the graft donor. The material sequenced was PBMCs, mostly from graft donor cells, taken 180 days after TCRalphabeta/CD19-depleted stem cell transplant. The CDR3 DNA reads TGCAGCGTAGAAACTGCCCCGGTGGACACTGAAGCTTTCTTT. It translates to CSVETAPVDTEAFF.